These 30 T cell receptor beta chains share one sample of origin, sequenced in a study of blood T cell repertoires in COVID-19. Assay: immunoSEQ multiplex PCR; the TCRdb copy retains only in-frame clones and omits some. The table lists about 270,000 clones, 85% to 90% of them singletons. Sequencing was carried out using PBMCs or T cells enriched from blood (not recorded which). The receptors come from a woman aged 30 to 39 with acute COVID-19.

This clone was seen only once. This chain links TRBV9 with TRBJ1-3, with no clear D. The CDR3 contains 14 residues. Germline V gene data show CDR1 as SGDLS and CDR2 as YYNGEE. V lost 0 bases, J lost 5 bases, and 9 bases lay in between. This CDR3 is CASSVDGGRNTIYF. DNA for the CDR3: TGTGCCAGCAGCGTAGATGGCGGTAGAAACACCATATATTTT. Combining the CDR3 with reference TRBV9 and TRBJ1-3 gives the whole variable domain DSGVTQTPKHLITATGQRVTLRCSPRSGDLSVYWYQQSLDQGLQFLIQYYNGEERAKGNILERFSAQQFPDLHSELNLSSLELGDSALYFCASSVDGGRNTIYFGEGSWLTVV.

This chain connects TRBV6-5 to TRBJ2-7; 9 bases fit TRBD2. The CDR3 runs to 15 residues. CDR1 and CDR2 from the germline V gene are MNHEY and SVGAGI. V was pared by 0 bases and J by 3 bases, with 3 bases of the junction left unmatched. CDR3 residues: CASSYSAGGYYEQYF. The DNA of the CDR3 is TGTGCCAGCAGTTACTCGGCGGGAGGGTACTACGAGCAGTACTTC.

This sequence joins TRBV28 and TRBJ1-5; no clear D gene. There are 15 residues in the CDR3. With 4 bases removed from V and 5 bases from J, the gap between germline ends came to 15 bases. From germline, CDR1 is MDHEN and CDR2 SYDVKM. The CDR3 loop reads CASSSPSGYDQPQHF. CDR3 DNA sequence: TGTGCCAGCAGTTCCCCGTCGGGGTACGATCAGCCCCAGCATTTT.

In DNA, the CDR3 is TGTGCCAGCAGCTCATTGGGGGCAGCGATTTCACCCCTCCACTTT. This codes for CASSSLGAAISPLHF. This chain uses TRBV5-4 with TRBJ1-6, with D tentatively TRBD1 (6 bases). V was clipped by 3 bases and J by 9 bases, with 16 bases between them. CDR1 and CDR2 from the germline V gene are SGHNT and YYREEE (reference sequence). The CDR3 is made up of 15 amino acids.

This CDR3 reads CATSPLLAVEGEQYF. The CDR3, as DNA: TGCGCCACCTCCCCTCTCCTAGCGGTGGAAGGGGAGCAGTACTTC. The genes are TRBV5-1 and TRBJ2-7, with 7 positions matching TRBD2. Germline assignment: CDR1 SGHRS and CDR2 YFSETQ. The CDR3 runs 15 residues. V lost 9 bases and J lost 7; bases outside the gene matches: 19.

This chain joins TRBV2 and TRBJ1-3; D perhaps matches TRBD1 (5 bases). CDR3 length: 16 amino acids. From germline, CDR1 is SNHLY and CDR2 FYNNEI. Trimming removed 2 bases from V and 0 bases from J, with 11 bases in between. CDR3 sequence: CASSESRAHSGNTIYF. CDR3 DNA sequence: TGTGCCAGCAGTGAATCCAGGGCCCACTCTGGAAACACCATATATTTT.

The genes are TRBV7-2 and TRBJ2-7; TRBD1 agrees at 10 bases. V shed 0 bases and J 2 bases; nucleotides not matched to a gene: 4. Germline V gene lookup returns CDR1 SGHTA and CDR2 FQGNSA. This CDR3 comprises 16 residues. In DNA form, the CDR3 reads TGTGCCAGCAGCTTAGCGGTGGGACAGGGGCCCTACGAGCAGTACTTC. Protein sequence: CASSLAVGQGPYEQYF.

The chain is built from TRBV7-9 and TRBJ2-3, with D tentatively TRBD2 (5 bases). The CDR3 sequence is 15 residues long. V was pared by 7 bases and J by 0 bases, with 14 bases between. Per germline, CDR1 SEHNR and CDR2 FQNEAQ (reference sequence). CDR3 residues: CASINREPSTDTQYF. The CDR3 DNA sequence: TGTGCCAGCATCAACCGGGAACCTAGCACAGATACGCAGTATTTT.

The V and J genes are TRBV4-3 and TRBJ2-1; tentatively, D is TRBD2 (5 bases). CDR1 is LGHNA, CDR2 YSLEER, per germline. Trimming left V 0 bases short and J 3 bases short, with 9 bases between. This CDR3 spans 15 amino acids. Written as DNA, the CDR3 is TGCGCCAGCAGCCAAGATATGAGGGACTACAATGAGCAGTTCTTC. Encoded protein: CASSQDMRDYNEQFF.

The genes are TRBV4-1 and TRBJ2-1; 9 nucleotides agree with TRBD2. The ends lost 0 bases at V and 5 bases at J; junction bases unmatched: 5. This CDR3 region has 16 residues. Germline V gene sequence: CDR1 MGHRA, CDR2 YSYEKL. CDR3 DNA: TGCGCCAGCAGCCAAGATCGCGGGAGGGGGAACAATGAGCAGTTCTTC. Amino acid sequence: CASSQDRGRGNNEQFF.

This chain uses TRBV6-5 with TRBJ1-2; 10 bases match TRBD1. Losses at the gene ends were 6 bases for V and 6 bases for J; bases not matched to a gene: 10. Per germline, CDR1 MNHEY and CDR2 SVGAGI. This CDR3 has 15 residues. The DNA of the CDR3 is TGTGCCAGCAGCCTAATCCCGGGACAGGGGAATGGCTACACCTTC. Its protein product is CASSLIPGQGNGYTF.

The J gene is TRBJ1-4, the V gene TRBV7-2, with D perhaps TRBD1 (5 bases). Trimming removed 3 bases from V and 8 bases from J, with 10 bases in between. The CDR3 is made up of 13 amino acids. Germline V gene lookup returns CDR1 SGHTA and CDR2 FQGNSA. CDR3 bases: TGTGCCAGCAGCTTTTCCAGGGAAGAAAAACTGTTTTTT. Translated: CASSFSREEKLFF.

This rearrangement joins TRBV7-3 to TRBJ2-1; D perhaps matches TRBD2 (7 bases). Trimming took off 5 bases at V and 7 bases at J, with 18 bases between the two ends. Per the germline V gene, CDR1 is SGHTA and CDR2 is FQGTGA. This CDR3 has 15 amino acids. The DNA for the CDR3 is TGTGCCAGCAGCCCCCGGGGGGCGAGGAGTAATGAGCAGTTCTTC. This codes for CASSPRGARSNEQFF.

This clone was found a few times. The V and J genes are TRBV4-2 and TRBJ2-7; maybe TRBD1 (7 bases). Trimming stripped 0 bases from V and 3 bases from J, with 12 bases between. Looked up from germline, CDR1 is LGHNA and CDR2 is YNFKEQ. This CDR3 comprises 15 residues. Here the CDR3 reads CASSQDIQGGYEQYF. The CDR3 nucleotides are TGTGCCAGCAGCCAAGATATCCAGGGGGGCTACGAGCAGTACTTC.

The chain links TRBV25-1 to TRBJ2-5; 11 positions agree with TRBD1. Germline V gene sequence: CDR1 MGHDK, CDR2 SYGVNS. This CDR3 has 15 amino acids. After removal of 5 bases from V and 7 bases from J, the junction contained 9 bases not matched to a gene. This CDR3 is CASSSPPGQGVTQYF. The CDR3 DNA sequence: TGTGCCAGCAGTTCCCCCCCGGGACAGGGGGTGACCCAGTACTTC.

As DNA, the CDR3 is TGTGCCAGCAGTGAGACAGGGGGCATCTACGAGCAGTACTTC. This gives the protein CASSETGGIYEQYF. The rearrangement links TRBV6-1 to TRBJ2-7, with 10 bases that match TRBD1. The CDR3 runs to 14 residues. CDR1 is MNHNS and CDR2 is SASEGT in the germline V gene. J was trimmed by 3 bases and V by 3 bases; bases with no gene match: 2.

This chain joins TRBV3-1 (or the pseudogene TRBV3-2) and TRBJ2-1; TRBD2 aligns across 12 bases. Germline-derived CDR1 and CDR2 are LGHDT and YNNKEL (reference sequence). This CDR3 spans 19 amino acids. Trimming removed 1 base from V and 1 base from J; junction bases left unmatched: 8. CDR3 protein: CASSQGTSGDLGSYNEQFF. The CDR3 coding sequence is TGTGCCAGCAGCCAAGGGACTAGCGGGGACCTCGGGTCCTACAATGAGCAGTTCTTC.

This clone was counted a few times. The gene calls are TRBV28 and TRBJ2-7; TRBD2 matches at 14 bases. The CDR3 contains 18 residues. CDR1 and CDR2 from the germline V gene are MDHEN and SYDVKM. Losses at the gene ends were 5 bases for V and 0 bases for J; bases not matched to a gene: 9. In nucleotides, the CDR3 is TGTGCCAGCAGTGACCCGGGACTAGCGGGAGCGGACTCCTACGAGCAGTACTTC. It translates to CASSDPGLAGADSYEQYF. The full variable domain, its missing parts supplied by reference TRBV28 and TRBJ2-7, is DVKVTQSSRYLVKRTGEKVFLECVQDMDHENMFWYRQDPGLGLRLIYFSYDVKMKEKGDIPEGYSVSREKKERFSLILESASTNQTSMYLCASSDPGLAGADSYEQYFGPGTRLTVT.

The chain recombines TRBV11-2 with TRBJ2-7, with 9 bases matching TRBD2. The CDR3 is made up of 15 amino acids. V lost 3 bases and J lost 2; bases outside the gene matches: 5. Germline V gives CDR1 SGHAT, CDR2 FQNNGV. CDR3: CASSFGLAGPYEQYF. The CDR3 DNA reads TGTGCCAGCAGCTTTGGTCTAGCGGGACCCTACGAGCAGTACTTC.

This clone was detected a few times. The chain has TRBV3-1 (or the pseudogene TRBV3-2) and TRBJ1-2, with D maybe TRBD1 (6 bases). Germline CDR1 is LGHDT and CDR2 is YNNKEL (reference sequence). V lost 6 bases and J 0 bases, leaving 11 bases between the germline ends. The CDR3 length is 14 residues. Here the CDR3 DNA reads TGTGCCAGCAGGGCCAGGACAGCTAACTATGGCTACACCTTC. The encoded protein is CASRARTANYGYTF.

The rearrangement uses TRBV27 and TRBJ1-2; TRBD1 matches at 9 bases. This CDR3 is 13 amino acids long. Unmatched junction bases numbered 5, after V lost 4 bases and J lost 8 bases. CDR1 and CDR2 from the germline V gene are MNHEY and SMNVEV (reference sequence). The CDR3, as DNA: TGTGCCAGCAGTTCCCGGGACAGGGAGGGCTACACCTTC. This gives the protein CASSSRDREGYTF.

The chain combines TRBV28 with TRBJ2-1, with a tentative D call TRBD1 (7 bases). CDR1 is MDHEN and CDR2 is SYDVKM in the germline V gene. The V end was cut by 9 bases, the J end by 13 bases, with 16 bases between. This CDR3 has 11 amino acids. The CDR3 sequence: CASWAGTVQFF. The CDR3 DNA reads TGTGCCAGTTGGGCGGGGACAGTCCAGTTCTTC.

The chain couples TRBV7-3 to TRBJ2-1; 12 nucleotides match TRBD2. Germline CDR1 is SGHTA and CDR2 is FQGTGA. J gave up 6 bases and V 4 bases, and 4 bases lay outside the gene matches. The CDR3 totals 15 residues. The CDR3 sequence: CASSSLAGGGNEQFF. DNA of the CDR3: TGTGCCAGCAGCTCACTAGCGGGAGGAGGCAATGAGCAGTTCTTC.

The chain employs TRBV7-2 and TRBJ2-1; TRBD2 agrees at 7 bases. The CDR3 is made up of 15 amino acids. Germline assignment: CDR1 SGHTA and CDR2 FQGNSA. With 1 base clipped from V and 4 bases from J, the junction kept 4 bases outside the gene matches. The chain's CDR3 is CASSLDMGGYNEQFF. The CDR3 DNA is TGTGCCAGCAGCTTAGACATGGGAGGGTACAATGAGCAGTTCTTC.

CDR3 nucleotides: TGTGCCAGCAGCGACCCGACTAGCGGCCACTCCTACAATGAGCAGTTCTTC. Amino acids: CASSDPTSGHSYNEQFF. The chain is built from TRBV9 and TRBJ2-1; 9 nucleotides match TRBD2. With V trimmed by 3 bases and J by 0 bases, 7 bases remained unmatched. CDR1 and CDR2 from the germline V gene are SGDLS and YYNGEE. This CDR3 contains 17 residues.

V is TRBV6-2 or TRBV6-3 and J is TRBJ1-1; 9 bases map to TRBD1. J lost 1 base, V lost 5 bases, and 5 bases had no gene match. Germline loops: CDR1 MNHEY, CDR2 SVGEGT. The CDR3 runs 15 residues. In DNA, the CDR3 is TGTGCCAGCAGTCCGGACAGGGGCCCGAACACTGAAGCTTTCTTT. Protein sequence: CASSPDRGPNTEAFF.

The rearrangement uses TRBV11-3 and TRBJ2-3; TRBD2 agrees at 8 bases. Germline V gene sequence: CDR1 SGHNT, CDR2 YENEEA. The CDR3 loop spans 17 amino acids. V dropped 0 bases and J dropped 3; count of bases not matched to a gene: 8. The DNA of the CDR3 is TGTGCCAGCAGCTTAGATCTCCAAAGCGGGAGAACAGATACGCAGTATTTT. Translation: CASSLDLQSGRTDTQYF.

V is TRBV10-3 and J is TRBJ2-5; 7 bases fit TRBD1. After removal of 6 bases from V and 2 bases from J, the junction contained 9 bases not matched to a gene. Germline CDR1 is ENHRY and CDR2 is SYGVKD. CDR3 size: 15 residues. The chain's CDR3 is CAISDRVREQETQYF. The CDR3 nucleotides read TGTGCCATCAGCGACAGGGTGAGGGAACAAGAGACCCAGTACTTC.

The chain couples TRBV3-1 (or the pseudogene TRBV3-2) to TRBJ1-1; 7 bases fit TRBD1. After removal of 4 bases from V and 4 bases from J, the junction contained 9 bases not matched to a gene. CDR3 length: 15 residues. Looked up from germline, CDR1 is LGHDT and CDR2 is YNNKEL (reference sequence). The CDR3: CASSPTNRGGTEAFF. CDR3 nucleotides: TGTGCCAGCAGCCCCACCAACAGGGGAGGCACTGAAGCTTTCTTT.

This rearrangement joins TRBV2 to TRBJ1-4; D is possibly TRBD1 (5 bases). This CDR3 is 14 amino acids long. Germline V gives CDR1 SNHLY, CDR2 FYNNEI. V was shortened by 6 bases and J by 0 bases, with 8 bases between the two germline ends. CDR3 sequence (DNA): TGTGCCAGCAGGAGACAGTCAACTAATGAAAAACTGTTTTTT. Protein: CASRRQSTNEKLFF.